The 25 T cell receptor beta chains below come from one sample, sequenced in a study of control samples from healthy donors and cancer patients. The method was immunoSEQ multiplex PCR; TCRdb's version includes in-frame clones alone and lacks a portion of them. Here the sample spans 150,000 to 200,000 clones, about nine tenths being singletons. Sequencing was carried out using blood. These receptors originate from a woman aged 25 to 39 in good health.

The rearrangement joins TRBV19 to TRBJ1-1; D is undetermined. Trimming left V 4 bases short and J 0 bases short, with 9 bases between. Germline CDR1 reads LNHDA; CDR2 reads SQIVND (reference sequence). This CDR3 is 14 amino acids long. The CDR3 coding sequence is TGTGCCAGTAGTAAGACTGCCGTGAACACTGAAGCTTTCTTT. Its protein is CASSKTAVNTEAFF.

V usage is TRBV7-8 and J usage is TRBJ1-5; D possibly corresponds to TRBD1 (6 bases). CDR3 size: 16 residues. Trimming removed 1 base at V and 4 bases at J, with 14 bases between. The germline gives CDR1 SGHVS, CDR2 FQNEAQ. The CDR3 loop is CASSLVRGGPNQPQHF. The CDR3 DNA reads TGTGCCAGCAGCTTAGTCAGGGGAGGGCCGAATCAGCCCCAGCATTTT.

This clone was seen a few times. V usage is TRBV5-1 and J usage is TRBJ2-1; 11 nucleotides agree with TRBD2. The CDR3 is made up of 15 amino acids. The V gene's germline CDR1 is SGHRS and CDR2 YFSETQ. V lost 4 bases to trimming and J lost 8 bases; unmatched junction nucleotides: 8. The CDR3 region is CASSGASGGRYEQFF. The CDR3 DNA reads TGCGCCAGCAGCGGCGCTAGCGGGGGGCGCTATGAGCAGTTCTTC.

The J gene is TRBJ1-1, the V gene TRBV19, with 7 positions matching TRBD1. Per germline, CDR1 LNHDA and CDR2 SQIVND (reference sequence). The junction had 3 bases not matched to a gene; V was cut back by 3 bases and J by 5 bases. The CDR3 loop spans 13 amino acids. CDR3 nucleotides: TGTGCCAGTAGTATGAGGGGGCAGACTGAAGCTTTCTTT. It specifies CASSMRGQTEAFF.

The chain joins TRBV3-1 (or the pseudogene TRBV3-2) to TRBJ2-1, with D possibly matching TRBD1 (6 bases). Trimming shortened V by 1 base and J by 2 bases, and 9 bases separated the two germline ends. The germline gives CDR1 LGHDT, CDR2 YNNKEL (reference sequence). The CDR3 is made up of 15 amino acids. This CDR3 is CASSQVQGPYNEQFF. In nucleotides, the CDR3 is TGTGCCAGCAGCCAAGTACAGGGTCCCTACAATGAGCAGTTCTTC.

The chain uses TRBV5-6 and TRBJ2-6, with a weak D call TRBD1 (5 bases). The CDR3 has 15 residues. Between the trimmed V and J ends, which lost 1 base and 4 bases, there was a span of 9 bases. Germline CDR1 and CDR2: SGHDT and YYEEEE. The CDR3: CASSLSGSGANVLTF. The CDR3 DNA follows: TGTGCCAGCAGCTTGTCAGGGTCAGGGGCCAACGTCCTGACTTTC. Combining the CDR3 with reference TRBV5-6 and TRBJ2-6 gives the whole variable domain DAGVTQSPTHLIKTRGQQVTLRCSPKSGHDTVSWYQQALGQGPQFIFQYYEEEERQRGNFPDRFSGHQFPNYSSELNVNALLLGDSALYLCASSLSGSGANVLTFGAGSRLTVL.

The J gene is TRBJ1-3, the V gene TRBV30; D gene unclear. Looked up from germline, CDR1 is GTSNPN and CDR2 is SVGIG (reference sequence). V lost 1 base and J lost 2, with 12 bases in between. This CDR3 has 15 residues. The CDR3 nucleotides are TGTGCCTGGAGTGCGCAGGCGAACGCTGGAAACACCATATATTTT. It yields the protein CAWSAQANAGNTIYF. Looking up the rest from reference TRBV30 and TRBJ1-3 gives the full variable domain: SQTIHQWPATLVQPVGSPLSLECTVEGTSNPNLYWYRQAAGRGLQLLFYSVGIGQISSEVPQNLSASRPQDRQFILSSKKLLLSDSGFYLCAWSAQANAGNTIYFGEGSWLTVV.

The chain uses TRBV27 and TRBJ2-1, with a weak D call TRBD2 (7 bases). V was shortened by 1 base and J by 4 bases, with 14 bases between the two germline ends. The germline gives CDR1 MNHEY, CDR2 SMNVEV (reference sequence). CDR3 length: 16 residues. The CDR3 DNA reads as TGTGCCAGCAGTTTATTCCGGGGGGCGGGGTACAATGAGCAGTTCTTC. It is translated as CASSLFRGAGYNEQFF.

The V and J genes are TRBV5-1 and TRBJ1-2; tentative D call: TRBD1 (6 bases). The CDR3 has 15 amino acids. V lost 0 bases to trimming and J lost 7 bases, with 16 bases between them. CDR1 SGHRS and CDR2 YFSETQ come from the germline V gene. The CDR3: CASSLASGTSLGYTF. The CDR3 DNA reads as TGCGCCAGCAGCTTGGCTTCCGGGACAAGCCTTGGCTACACCTTC.

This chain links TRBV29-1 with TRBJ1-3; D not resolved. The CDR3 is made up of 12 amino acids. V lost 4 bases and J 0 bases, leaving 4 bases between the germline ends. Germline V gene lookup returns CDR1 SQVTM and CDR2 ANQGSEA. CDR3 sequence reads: CSVGHSGNTIYF. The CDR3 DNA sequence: TGCAGCGTTGGACACTCTGGAAACACCATATATTTT. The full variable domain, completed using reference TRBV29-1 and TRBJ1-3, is SAVISQKPSRDICQRGTSLTIQCQVDSQVTMMFWYRQQPGQSLTLIATANQGSEATYESGFVIDKFPISRPNLTFSTLTVSNMSPEDSSIYLCSVGHSGNTIYFGEGSWLTVV.

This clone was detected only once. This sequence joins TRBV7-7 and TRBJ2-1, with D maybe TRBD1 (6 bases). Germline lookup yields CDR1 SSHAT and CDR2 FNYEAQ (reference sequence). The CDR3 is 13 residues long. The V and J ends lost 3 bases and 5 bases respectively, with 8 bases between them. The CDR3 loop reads CASSLGAHNEQFF. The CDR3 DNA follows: TGTGCCAGCAGCTTGGGGGCCCACAATGAGCAGTTCTTC.

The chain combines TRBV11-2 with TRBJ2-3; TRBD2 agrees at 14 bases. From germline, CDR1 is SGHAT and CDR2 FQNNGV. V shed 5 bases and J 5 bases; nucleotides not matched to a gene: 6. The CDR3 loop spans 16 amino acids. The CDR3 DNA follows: TGTGCCAGCAGCAAAGGACTAGCGGGGGGTCAAGATACGCAGTATTTT. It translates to CASSKGLAGGQDTQYF.

The DNA of the CDR3 is TGTGCCAGCAGTTATGGGGGAGAGACCCAGTACTTC. The encoded protein is CASSYGGETQYF. V gene TRBV6-5 combines with J gene TRBJ2-5; tentatively, D is TRBD1 or TRBD2 (5 bases each). This CDR3 is 12 amino acids long. The V gene lost 3 bases and the J gene lost 4 bases, with 6 bases spanning the gap. From germline, CDR1 is MNHEY and CDR2 SVGAGI.

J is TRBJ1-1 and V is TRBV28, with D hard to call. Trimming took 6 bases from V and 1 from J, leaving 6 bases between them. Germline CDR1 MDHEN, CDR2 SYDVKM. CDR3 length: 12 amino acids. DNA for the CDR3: TGTGCCAGCAGGTTGGCGAACACTGAAGCTTTCTTT. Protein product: CASRLANTEAFF.

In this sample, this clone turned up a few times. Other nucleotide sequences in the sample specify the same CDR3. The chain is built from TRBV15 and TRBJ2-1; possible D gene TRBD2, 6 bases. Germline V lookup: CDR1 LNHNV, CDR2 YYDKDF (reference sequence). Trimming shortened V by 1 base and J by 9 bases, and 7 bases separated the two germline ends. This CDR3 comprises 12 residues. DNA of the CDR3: TGTGCCACCAGCAGAGTGCGGGGTGAGCAGTTCTTC. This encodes CATSRVRGEQFF.

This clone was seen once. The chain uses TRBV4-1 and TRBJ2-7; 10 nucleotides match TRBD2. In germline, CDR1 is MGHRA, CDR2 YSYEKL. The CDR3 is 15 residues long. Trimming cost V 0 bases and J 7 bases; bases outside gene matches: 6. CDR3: CASSQEAGGGVEQYF. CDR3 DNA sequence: TGCGCCAGCAGCCAAGAAGCGGGAGGGGGGGTGGAGCAGTACTTC.

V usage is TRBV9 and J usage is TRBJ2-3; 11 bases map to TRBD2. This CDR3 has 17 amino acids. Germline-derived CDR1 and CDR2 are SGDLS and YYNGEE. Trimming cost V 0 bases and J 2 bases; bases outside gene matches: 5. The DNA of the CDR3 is TGTGCCAGCAGCGTAGATCCTAGCGGGAGGATCACAGATACGCAGTATTTT. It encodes CASSVDPSGRITDTQYF. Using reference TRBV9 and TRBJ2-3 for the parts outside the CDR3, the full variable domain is DSGVTQTPKHLITATGQRVTLRCSPRSGDLSVYWYQQSLDQGLQFLIQYYNGEERAKGNILERFSAQQFPDLHSELNLSSLELGDSALYFCASSVDPSGRITDTQYFGPGTRLTVL.

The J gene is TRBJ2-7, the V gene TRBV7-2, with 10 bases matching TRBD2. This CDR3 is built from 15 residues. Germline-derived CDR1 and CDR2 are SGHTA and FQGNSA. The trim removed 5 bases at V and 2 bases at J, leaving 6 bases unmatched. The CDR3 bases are TGTGCCAGCAGCCCCGGACTAGCGGCAACCTACGAGCAGTACTTC. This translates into CASSPGLAATYEQYF.

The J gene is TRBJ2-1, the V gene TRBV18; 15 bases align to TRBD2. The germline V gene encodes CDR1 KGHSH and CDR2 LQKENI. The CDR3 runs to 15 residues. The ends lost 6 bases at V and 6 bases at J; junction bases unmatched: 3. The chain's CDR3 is CASSWTSGRANEQFF. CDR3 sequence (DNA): TGTGCCAGCTCGTGGACTAGCGGGAGGGCCAATGAGCAGTTCTTC.

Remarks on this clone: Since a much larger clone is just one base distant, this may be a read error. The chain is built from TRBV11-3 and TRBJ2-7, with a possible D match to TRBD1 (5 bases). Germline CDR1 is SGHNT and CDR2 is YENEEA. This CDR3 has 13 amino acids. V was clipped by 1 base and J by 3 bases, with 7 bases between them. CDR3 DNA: TGTGCCAGCAGCTTAGGACAGCACTACGAGCAGTACTTC. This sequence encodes CASSLGQHYEQYF. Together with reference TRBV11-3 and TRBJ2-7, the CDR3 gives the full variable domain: EAGVVQSPRYKIIEKKQPVAFWCNPISGHNTLYWYLQNLGQGPELLIRYENEEAVDDSQLPKDRFSAERLKGVDSTLKIQPAELGDSAVYLCASSLGQHYEQYFGPGTRLTVT.

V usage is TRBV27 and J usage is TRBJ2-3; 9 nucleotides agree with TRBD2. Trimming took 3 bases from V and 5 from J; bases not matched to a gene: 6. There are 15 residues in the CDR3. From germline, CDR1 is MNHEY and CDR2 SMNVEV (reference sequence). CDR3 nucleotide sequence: TGTGCCAGCAGTTTGGTAGCGGGGGTGGGAGATACGCAGTATTTT. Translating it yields CASSLVAGVGDTQYF.

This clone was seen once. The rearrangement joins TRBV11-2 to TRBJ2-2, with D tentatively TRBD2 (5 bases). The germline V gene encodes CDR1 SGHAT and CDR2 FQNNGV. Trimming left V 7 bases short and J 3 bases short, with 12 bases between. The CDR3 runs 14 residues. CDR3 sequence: CASIQRTDTGELFF. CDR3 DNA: TGTGCCAGCATCCAAAGGACTGACACCGGGGAGCTGTTTTTT.

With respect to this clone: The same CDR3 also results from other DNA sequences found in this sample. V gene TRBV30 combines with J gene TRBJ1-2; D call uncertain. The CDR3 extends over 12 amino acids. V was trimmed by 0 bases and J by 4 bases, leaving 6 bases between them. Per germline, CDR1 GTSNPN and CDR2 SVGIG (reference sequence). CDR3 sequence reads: CAWSVSLYGYTF. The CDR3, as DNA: TGTGCCTGGAGTGTATCGCTCTATGGCTACACCTTC.

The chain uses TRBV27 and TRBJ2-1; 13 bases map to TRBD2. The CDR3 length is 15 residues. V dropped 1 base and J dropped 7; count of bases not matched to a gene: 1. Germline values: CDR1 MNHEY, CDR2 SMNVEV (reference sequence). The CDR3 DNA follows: TGTGCCAGCAGTTTATTGACTAGCGGGAGGAATGAGCAGTTCTTC. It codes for CASSLLTSGRNEQFF.

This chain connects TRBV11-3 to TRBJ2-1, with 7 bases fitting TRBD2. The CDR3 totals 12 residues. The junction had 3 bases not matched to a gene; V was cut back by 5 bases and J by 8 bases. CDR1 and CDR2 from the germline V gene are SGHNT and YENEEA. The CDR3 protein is CASSPTSYEQFF. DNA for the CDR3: TGTGCCAGCAGCCCGACTAGCTATGAGCAGTTCTTC. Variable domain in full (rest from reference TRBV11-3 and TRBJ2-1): EAGVVQSPRYKIIEKKQPVAFWCNPISGHNTLYWYLQNLGQGPELLIRYENEEAVDDSQLPKDRFSAERLKGVDSTLKIQPAELGDSAVYLCASSPTSYEQFFGPGTRLTVL.